The rows below give T cell receptor beta chains drawn from one sample of a study of cytomegalovirus exposure and HLA in healthy donors. This table comes from immunoSEQ multiplex PCR, and its TCRdb copy is limited to in-frame clones, with some not included. The sample yields under 150,000 clones, under 90% seen once. Sequencing was carried out using PBMCs. These receptors originate from a middle-aged woman in good health and CMV-seronegative. Both conserved end residues are part of each CDR3. The order of the fields is J gene, D gene, V gene, CDR3 protein. The D gene is left open where the match is weak.

TRBJ1-2 | - | TRBV6-5 | CASSYDAGVNYGYTF
TRBJ2-3 | TRBD2 | TRBV7-9 | CSSSLANAGGSTDTQYF
TRBJ2-7 | - | TRBV5-6 | CASSLGTVKYF
TRBJ2-4 | TRBD1 | TRBV6-5 | CASSYGTAIAKNIQYF
TRBJ1-5 | TRBD1 | TRBV7-2 | CASSSGQANQPQHF
TRBJ2-3 | TRBD2 | TRBV7-2 | CASSLGTSYTDTQYF
TRBJ1-2 | TRBD1 | TRBV12-5 | CASGIGTGSYGYTF
TRBJ1-2 | - | TRBV7-8 | CASSLATGNYGYTF
TRBJ1-5 | TRBD1 | TRBV29-1 | CSVRDSGNQPQHF
TRBJ2-7 | - | TRBV28 | CASSGLPPERERGYEQYF
TRBJ2-2 | TRBD2 | TRBV11-3 | CASSPEKGTSGMSTGELFF
TRBJ2-1 | - | TRBV28 | CASARQLGLSSEQFF
TRBJ2-3 | - | TRBV4-3 | CASSLAVTSTDTQYF
TRBJ2-1 | TRBD1 | TRBV25-1 | CASSESRTGGYNEQFF
TRBJ2-3 | TRBD2 | TRBV6-6 | CASRTGAGGTDTQYF
TRBJ1-6 | - | TRBV6-5 | CASSYGGDNNSPLHF
TRBJ1-2 | - | TRBV19 | CASSLRDNPSYGYTF
TRBJ1-1 | - | TRBV4-3 | CASSTGPLGGEAFF
TRBJ2-7 | - | TRBV29-1 | CSVGGGAGAYEQYF
TRBJ1-4 | - | TRBV15 | CATSRGDEKLFF
TRBJ2-1 | - | TRBV7-7 | CASSLVGGSSYNEQFF
TRBJ1-1 | TRBD1 | TRBV4-3 | CASCNRGRFYDTEAFF
TRBJ1-3 | - | TRBV7-9 | CASSPNRASGNTIYF
TRBJ2-3 | - | TRBV7-9 | CASSPSAGPGDTQYF
TRBJ1-6 | - | TRBV19 | CASPRGGPRNSPLHF
TRBJ2-7 | - | TRBV5-6 | CASRSGLSSYEQYF
TRBJ2-3 | TRBD2 | TRBV7-2 | CASSSVLGLAGHTQYF
TRBJ2-7 | TRBD2 | TRBV4-1 | CASSQRTSGTYEQYF
TRBJ1-4 | - | TRBV27 | CASSLWGGRVGEKLFF
TRBJ1-2 | TRBD1 | TRBV6-5 | CASSKPGGGYTF
TRBJ2-1 | TRBD1 | TRBV27 | CASSGRTGGYNEQFF
TRBJ1-5 | - | TRBV27 | CASSLRRVNQPQHF
TRBJ2-1 | TRBD2 | TRBV6-1 | CASSLTAGEYNEQFF
TRBJ1-6 | TRBD1 | TRBV4-2 | CASSQGRDRSNSPLHF
TRBJ1-5 | - | TRBV19 | CASSPGALMDQPQHF
TRBJ2-6 | - | TRBV6-1 | CASSEFAGANVLTF
TRBJ2-2 | - | TRBV6-1 | CASNPTGTNTGELFF
TRBJ1-5 | - | TRBV5-1 | CASSPQGAGQPQHF
TRBJ1-4 | - | TRBV9 | CASSVGTLANEKLFF
TRBJ1-2 | - | TRBV11-2 | CASSLEAGNYGYTF
TRBJ2-7 | - | TRBV4-3 | CASSHDRQPLYEQYF